This TCR beta chain comes out of a study of cytomegalovirus exposure and HLA in healthy donors. Primers: 60 Vbeta forward and 13 Jbeta reverse. Measured with immunoSEQ multiplex PCR; TCRdb has only the in-frame clones, and not every one. This sample has around 120,000 clones, with 82% found just once. With regard to this clone: What it binds is unknown.

Notes on the study in general: There were 150 or so TCR beta chains listed as cytomegalovirus-associated. Reports credit the classifier with highly specific, highly sensitive diagnosis of cytomegalovirus status.

The sequenced material came from PBMCs. The origin of this receptor is a boy aged 5-17 years in good health and CMV-seronegative.

The CDR3 DNA is TGCGCCAGCAGCCAAGAGCGGGACCTTTCCTACAATGAGCAGTTCTTC. This gives the protein CASSQERDLSYNEQFF. J is TRBJ2-1 and V is TRBV4-3; a weak D match, TRBD2 (6 bases). V lost 0 bases, J lost 1 base, and 10 bases lay in between. The CDR3 sequence is 16 residues long. Germline CDR1 reads LGHNA; CDR2 reads YSLEER.